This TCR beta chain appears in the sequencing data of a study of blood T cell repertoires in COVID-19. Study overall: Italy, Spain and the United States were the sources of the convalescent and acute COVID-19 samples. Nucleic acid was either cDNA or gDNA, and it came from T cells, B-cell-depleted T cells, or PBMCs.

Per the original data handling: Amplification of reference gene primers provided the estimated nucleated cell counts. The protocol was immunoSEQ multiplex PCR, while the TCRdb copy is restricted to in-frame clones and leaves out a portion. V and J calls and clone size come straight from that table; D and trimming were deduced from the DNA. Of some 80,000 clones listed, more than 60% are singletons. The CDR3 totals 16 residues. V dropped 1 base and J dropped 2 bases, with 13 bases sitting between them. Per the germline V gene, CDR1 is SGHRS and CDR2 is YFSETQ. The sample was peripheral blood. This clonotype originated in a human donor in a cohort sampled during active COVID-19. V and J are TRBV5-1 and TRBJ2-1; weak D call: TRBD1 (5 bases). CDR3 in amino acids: CASSLRGNPTYNEQFF. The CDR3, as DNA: TGCGCCAGCAGCTTGAGGGGCAATCCTACCTACAATGAGCAGTTCTTC.